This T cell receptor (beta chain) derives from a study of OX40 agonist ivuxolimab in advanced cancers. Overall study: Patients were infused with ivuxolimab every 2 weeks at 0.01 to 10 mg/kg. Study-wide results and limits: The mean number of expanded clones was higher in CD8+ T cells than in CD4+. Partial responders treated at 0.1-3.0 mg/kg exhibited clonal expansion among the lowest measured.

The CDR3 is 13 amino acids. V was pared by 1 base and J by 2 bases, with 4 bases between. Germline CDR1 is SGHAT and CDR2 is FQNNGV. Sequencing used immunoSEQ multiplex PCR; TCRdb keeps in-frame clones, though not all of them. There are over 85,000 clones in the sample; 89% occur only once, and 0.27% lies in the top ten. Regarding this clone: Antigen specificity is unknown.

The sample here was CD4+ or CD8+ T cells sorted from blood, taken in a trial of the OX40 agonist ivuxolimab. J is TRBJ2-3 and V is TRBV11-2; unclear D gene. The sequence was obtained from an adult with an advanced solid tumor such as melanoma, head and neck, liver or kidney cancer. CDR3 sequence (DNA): TGTGCCAGCAGCTTAGCCCTCACAGATACGCAGTATTTT. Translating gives CASSLALTDTQYF.